This T cell receptor beta chain was obtained from a study of early T cells in non-severe SARS-CoV-2 infection. Study context: Alpha and beta chains were unpaired, from unsorted whole-blood bulk RNA.

This CDR3 has 15 residues. Per germline, CDR1 MNHEY and CDR2 SMNVEV (reference sequence). Trimming pared 3 bases from V and 3 bases from J, leaving 15 bases between. Unique molecular identifiers tagged individual cDNA molecules. Using its own MiXCR run on the 5' RACE reads, TCRdb lists one record per CDR3 protein. The data hold about 35,000 distinct CDR3 sequences, with approximately 6% observed a single time. This clonotype was detected a few times. The sequenced sample was whole blood. The rearrangement links TRBV27 to TRBJ2-7, with D possibly TRBD2 on 6 matching bases. The sequence derives from an adult who was a healthcare worker with PCR-confirmed SARS-CoV-2 infection or an uninfected control (not recorded which). The CDR3 region has the DNA TGTGCCAGCAGTTTGGGAGGAGGCGTAAGCTACGAGCAGTACTTC. Protein product: CASSLGGGVSYEQYF.